This T cell receptor beta chain was sequenced during a study of blood T cell repertoires in COVID-19. Turning to the study itself: Whether acute or convalescent, the COVID-19 samples came from the United States, Italy and Spain. Sources were T cells, B-cell-depleted T cells, or PBMCs; the material itself was cDNA or gDNA.

V was trimmed by 7 bases and J by 4 bases, leaving 10 bases between them. CDR3 length: 12 residues. Germline CDR1 SNHLY, CDR2 FYNNEI. There are a few counts of this clone. The assay was immunoSEQ multiplex PCR, and TCRdb's table has in-frame clones only and misses some. The sample lists about 80,000 clones, approximately 84% seen once, with under 15% in the top ten. This chain links TRBV2 with TRBJ1-2; D is ambiguous. This clonotype originated in a human donor in a cohort sampled during active COVID-19. The sequenced material came from peripheral blood. CDR3 nucleotide sequence: TGTGCCAGCAACCCAAACTCCTATGGCTACACCTTC. This translates into CASNPNSYGYTF.